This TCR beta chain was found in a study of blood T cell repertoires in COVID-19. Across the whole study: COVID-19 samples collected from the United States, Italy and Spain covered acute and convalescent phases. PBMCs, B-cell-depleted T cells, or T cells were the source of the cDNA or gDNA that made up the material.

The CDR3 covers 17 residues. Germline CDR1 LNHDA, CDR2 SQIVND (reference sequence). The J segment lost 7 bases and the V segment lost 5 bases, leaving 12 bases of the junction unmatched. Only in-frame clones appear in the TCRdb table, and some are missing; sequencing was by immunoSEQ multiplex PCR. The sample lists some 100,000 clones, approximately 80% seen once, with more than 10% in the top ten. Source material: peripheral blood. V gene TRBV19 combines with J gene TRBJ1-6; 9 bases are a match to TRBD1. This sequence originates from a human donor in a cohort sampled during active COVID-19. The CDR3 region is CASSSKRGQGGNSPLHF. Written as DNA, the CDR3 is TGTGCCAGTAGTTCCAAACGGGGACAGGGCGGCAATTCACCCCTCCACTTT.